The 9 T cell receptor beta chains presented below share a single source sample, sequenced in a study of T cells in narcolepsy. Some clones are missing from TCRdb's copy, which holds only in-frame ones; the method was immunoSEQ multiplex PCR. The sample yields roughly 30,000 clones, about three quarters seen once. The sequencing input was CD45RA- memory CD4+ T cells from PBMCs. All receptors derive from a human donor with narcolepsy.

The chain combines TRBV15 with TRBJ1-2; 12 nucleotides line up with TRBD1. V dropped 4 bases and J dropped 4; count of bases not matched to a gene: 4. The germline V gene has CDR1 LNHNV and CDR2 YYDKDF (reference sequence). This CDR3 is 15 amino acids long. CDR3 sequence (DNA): TGTGCCACCAGCACCGGGACAGGGGGCGTCTATGGCTACACCTTC. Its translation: CATSTGTGGVYGYTF.

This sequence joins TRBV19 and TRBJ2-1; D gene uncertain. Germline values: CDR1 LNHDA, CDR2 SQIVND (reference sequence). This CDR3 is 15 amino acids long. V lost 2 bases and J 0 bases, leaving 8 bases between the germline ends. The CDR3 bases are TGTGCCAGTAGTATAATACGTAGCTCCTACAATGAGCAGTTCTTC. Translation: CASSIIRSSYNEQFF.

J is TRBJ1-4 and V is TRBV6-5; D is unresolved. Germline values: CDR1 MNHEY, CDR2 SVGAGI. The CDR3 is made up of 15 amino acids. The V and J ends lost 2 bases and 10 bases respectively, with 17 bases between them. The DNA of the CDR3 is TGTGCCAGCAGTTACAATCGGGTTAGAGCCGGAAAACTGTTTTTT. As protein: CASSYNRVRAGKLFF.

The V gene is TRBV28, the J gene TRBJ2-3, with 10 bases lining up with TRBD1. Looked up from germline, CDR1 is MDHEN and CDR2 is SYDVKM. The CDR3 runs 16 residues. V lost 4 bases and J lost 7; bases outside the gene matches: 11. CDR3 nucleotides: TGTGCCAGCAGTTCCCCGCCGGGACAGGGGACATATACGCAGTATTTT. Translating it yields CASSSPPGQGTYTQYF.

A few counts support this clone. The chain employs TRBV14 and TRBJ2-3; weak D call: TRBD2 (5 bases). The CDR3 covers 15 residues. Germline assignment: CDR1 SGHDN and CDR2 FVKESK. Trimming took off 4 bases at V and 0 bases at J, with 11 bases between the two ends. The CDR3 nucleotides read TGTGCCAGCAGCCGGGAGCGACTTAGCACAGATACGCAGTATTTT. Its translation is CASSRERLSTDTQYF. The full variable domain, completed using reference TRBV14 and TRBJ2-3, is EAGVTQFPSHSVIEKGQTVTLRCDPISGHDNLYWYRRVMGKEIKFLLHFVKESKQDESGMPNNRFLAERTGGTYSTLKVQPAELEDSGVYFCASSRERLSTDTQYFGPGTRLTVL.

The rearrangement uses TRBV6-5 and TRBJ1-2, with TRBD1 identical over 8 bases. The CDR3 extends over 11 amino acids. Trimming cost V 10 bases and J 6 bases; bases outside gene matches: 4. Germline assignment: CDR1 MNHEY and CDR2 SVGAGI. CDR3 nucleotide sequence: TGTGCCACTTCGACAGGGGATGGCTACACCTTC. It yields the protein CATSTGDGYTF.

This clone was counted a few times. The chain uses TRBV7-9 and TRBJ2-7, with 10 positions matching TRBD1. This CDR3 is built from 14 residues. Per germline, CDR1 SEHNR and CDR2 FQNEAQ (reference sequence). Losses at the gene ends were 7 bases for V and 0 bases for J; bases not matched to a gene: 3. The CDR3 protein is CASTRTGGSYEQYF. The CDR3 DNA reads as TGTGCCAGCACGCGGACAGGGGGCTCCTACGAGCAGTACTTC.

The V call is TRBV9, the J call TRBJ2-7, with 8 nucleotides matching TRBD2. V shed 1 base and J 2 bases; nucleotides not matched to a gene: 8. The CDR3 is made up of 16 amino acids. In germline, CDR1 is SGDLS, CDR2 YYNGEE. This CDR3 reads CASSVRGAGAAYEQYF. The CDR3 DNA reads TGTGCCAGCAGCGTAAGGGGAGCGGGAGCGGCCTACGAGCAGTACTTC.

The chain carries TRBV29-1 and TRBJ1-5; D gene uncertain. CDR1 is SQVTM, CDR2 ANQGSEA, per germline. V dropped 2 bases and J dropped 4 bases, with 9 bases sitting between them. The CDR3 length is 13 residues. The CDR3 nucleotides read TGCAGCGTTGAATCAGGAACTAATCAGCCCCAGCATTTT. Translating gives CSVESGTNQPQHF. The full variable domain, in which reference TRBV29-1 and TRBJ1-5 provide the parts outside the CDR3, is SAVISQKPSRDICQRGTSLTIQCQVDSQVTMMFWYRQQPGQSLTLIATANQGSEATYESGFVIDKFPISRPNLTFSTLTVSNMSPEDSSIYLCSVESGTNQPQHFGDGTRLSIL.